This TCR beta chain was observed in a study of blood T cell repertoires in COVID-19. Across the whole study: The United States, Italy and Spain provided the acute and convalescent COVID-19 samples. T cells, B-cell-depleted T cells, or PBMCs provided the cDNA or gDNA that served as material.

The germline CDR1 and CDR2 sequences are SGHTA and FQGNSA. V lost 2 bases to trimming and J lost 4 bases; unmatched junction nucleotides: 4. This CDR3 comprises 16 residues. Under the authors' procedure: The assay estimated nucleated cells by amplifying reference gene primers. Some clones are missing from TCRdb's copy, which holds only in-frame ones; the method was immunoSEQ multiplex PCR. D and trimming come from the DNA, and the V and J calls and clone size come from that table. This sample has 150,000 to 200,000 clones, with about 82% found just once. The receptor was derived from a man aged 65 to 85 with active or convalescent COVID-19. The chain combines TRBV7-2 with TRBJ1-5, with 11 bases lining up with TRBD1. Sequencing input: peripheral blood. In nucleotides, the CDR3 is TGTGCCAGCAGCTTAAGGACAGGGGGCCCAAATCAGCCCCAGCATTTT. Encoded protein: CASSLRTGGPNQPQHF.